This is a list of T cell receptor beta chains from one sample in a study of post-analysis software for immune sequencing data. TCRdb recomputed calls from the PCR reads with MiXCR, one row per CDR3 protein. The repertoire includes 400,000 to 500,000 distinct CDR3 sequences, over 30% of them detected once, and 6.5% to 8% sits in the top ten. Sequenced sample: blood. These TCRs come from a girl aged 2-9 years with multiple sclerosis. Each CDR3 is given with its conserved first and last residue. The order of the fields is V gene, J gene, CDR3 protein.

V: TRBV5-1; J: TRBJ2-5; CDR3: CASTKGQKQETQYF
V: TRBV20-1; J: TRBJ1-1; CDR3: CSARFTGGNMNTEAFF
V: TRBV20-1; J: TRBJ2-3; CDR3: CSAVAGNTDTQYF
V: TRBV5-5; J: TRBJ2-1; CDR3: CASSLGWDTYDNEQFF
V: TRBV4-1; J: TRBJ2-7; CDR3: CASSRPGSKGEQYF
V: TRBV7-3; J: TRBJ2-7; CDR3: CAGSLNRHREQYF
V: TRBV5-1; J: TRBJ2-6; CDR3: CASRQVISSGANVLTF
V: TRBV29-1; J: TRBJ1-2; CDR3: CSVRSLGGNYGYTF
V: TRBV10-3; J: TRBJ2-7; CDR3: CAISEGLAGVRSNEQYF
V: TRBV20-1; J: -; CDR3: CSARSGGTLAGDSYNEQYF
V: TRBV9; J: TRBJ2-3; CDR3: CASSVSGQRTDTQYF
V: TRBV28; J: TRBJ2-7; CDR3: CATTVSGPYEQYF
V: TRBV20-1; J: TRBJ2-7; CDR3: CSALDRAGGPDYEQYF
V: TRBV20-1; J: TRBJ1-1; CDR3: CSAIWTGDRRAFF
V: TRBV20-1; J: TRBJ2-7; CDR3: CSARGPPYEQYF
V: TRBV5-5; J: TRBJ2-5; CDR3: CASSLGVLELGETQYF
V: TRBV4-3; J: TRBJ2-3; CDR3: CASSQEPGISTDTQYF
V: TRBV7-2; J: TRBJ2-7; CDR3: CASSPRGQVISYEQYF
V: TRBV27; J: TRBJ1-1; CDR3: CASSLLPAGPNTEAFF